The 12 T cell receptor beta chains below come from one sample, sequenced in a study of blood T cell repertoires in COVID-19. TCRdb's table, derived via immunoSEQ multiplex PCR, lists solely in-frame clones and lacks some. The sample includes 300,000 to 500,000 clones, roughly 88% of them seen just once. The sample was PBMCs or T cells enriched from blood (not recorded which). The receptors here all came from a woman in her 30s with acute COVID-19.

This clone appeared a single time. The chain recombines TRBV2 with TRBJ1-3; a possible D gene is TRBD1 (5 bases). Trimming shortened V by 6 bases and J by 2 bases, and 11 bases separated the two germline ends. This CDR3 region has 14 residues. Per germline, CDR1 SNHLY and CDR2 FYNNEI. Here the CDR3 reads CASRTTVTGNTIYF. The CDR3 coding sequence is TGTGCCAGCAGGACGACAGTCACTGGAAACACCATATATTTT.

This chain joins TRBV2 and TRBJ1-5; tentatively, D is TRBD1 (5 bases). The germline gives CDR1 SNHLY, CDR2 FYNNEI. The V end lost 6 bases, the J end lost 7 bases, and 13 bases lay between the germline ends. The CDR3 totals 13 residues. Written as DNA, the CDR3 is TGTGCCAGCAGCGACAGAAAGGACCAGCCCCAGCATTTT. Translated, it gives CASSDRKDQPQHF. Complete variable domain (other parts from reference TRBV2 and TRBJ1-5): EPEVTQTPSHQVTQMGQEVILRCVPISNHLYFYWYRQILGQKVEFLVSFYNNEISEKSEIFDDQFSVERPDGSNFTLKIRSTKLEDSAMYFCASSDRKDQPQHFGDGTRLSIL.

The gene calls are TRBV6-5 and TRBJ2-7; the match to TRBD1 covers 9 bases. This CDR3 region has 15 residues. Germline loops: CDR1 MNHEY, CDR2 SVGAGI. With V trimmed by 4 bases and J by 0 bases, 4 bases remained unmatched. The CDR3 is CASSSPTGGSYEQYF. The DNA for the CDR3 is TGTGCCAGCAGTTCCCCGACAGGGGGCTCCTACGAGCAGTACTTC.

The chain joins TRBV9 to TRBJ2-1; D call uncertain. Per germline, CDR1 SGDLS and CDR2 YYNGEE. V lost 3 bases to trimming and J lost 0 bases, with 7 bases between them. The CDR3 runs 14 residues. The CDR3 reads CASSGAYSYNEQFF. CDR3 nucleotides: TGTGCCAGCAGCGGCGCATACTCCTACAATGAGCAGTTCTTC.

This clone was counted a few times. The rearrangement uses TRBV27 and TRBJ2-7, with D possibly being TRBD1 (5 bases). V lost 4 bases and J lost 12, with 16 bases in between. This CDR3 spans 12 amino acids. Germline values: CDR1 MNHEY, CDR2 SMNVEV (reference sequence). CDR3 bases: TGTGCCAGCAGTTCAAATAAAGGGGCCTTGTACTTC. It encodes CASSSNKGALYF.

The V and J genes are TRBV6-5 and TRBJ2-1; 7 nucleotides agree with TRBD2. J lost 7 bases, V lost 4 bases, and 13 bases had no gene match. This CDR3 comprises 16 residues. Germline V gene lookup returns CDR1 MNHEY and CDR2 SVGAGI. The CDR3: CASSSPAGVLQNEQFF. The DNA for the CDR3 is TGTGCCAGCAGTTCCCCGGCGGGAGTCCTTCAGAATGAGCAGTTCTTC.

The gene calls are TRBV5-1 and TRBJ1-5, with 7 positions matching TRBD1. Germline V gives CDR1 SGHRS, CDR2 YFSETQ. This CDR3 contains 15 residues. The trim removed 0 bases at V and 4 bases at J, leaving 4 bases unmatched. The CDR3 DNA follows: TGCGCCAGCAGCTTGGAAGGGGGCTGGAATCAGCCCCAGCATTTT. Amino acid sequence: CASSLEGGWNQPQHF.

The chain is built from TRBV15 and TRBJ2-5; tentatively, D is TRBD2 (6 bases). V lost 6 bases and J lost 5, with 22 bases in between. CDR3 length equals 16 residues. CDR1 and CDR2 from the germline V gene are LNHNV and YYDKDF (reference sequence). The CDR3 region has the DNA TGTGCCACCAGGCGTGGGGGAGCAGCGGGTAGTGAGACCCAGTACTTC. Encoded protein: CATRRGGAAGSETQYF.

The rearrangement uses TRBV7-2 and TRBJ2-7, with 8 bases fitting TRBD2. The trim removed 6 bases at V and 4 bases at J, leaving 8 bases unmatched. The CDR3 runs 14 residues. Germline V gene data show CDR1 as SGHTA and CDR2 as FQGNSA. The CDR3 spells CASRMDGGAYEQYF. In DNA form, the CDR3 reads TGTGCCAGCAGGATGGACGGGGGGGCATACGAGCAGTACTTC. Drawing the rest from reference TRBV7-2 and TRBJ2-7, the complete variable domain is GAGVSQSPSNKVTEKGKDVELRCDPISGHTALYWYRQSLGQGLEFLIYFQGNSAPDKSGLPSDRFSAERTGGSVSTLTIQRTQQEDSAVYLCASRMDGGAYEQYFGPGTRLTVT.

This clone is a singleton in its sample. The CDR3 DNA is TGTGCCAGCAGCCAAGATCTTTGGCCCAACGTCGGCTACACCTTC. Protein product: CASSQDLWPNVGYTF. This chain joins TRBV3-1 (or the pseudogene TRBV3-2) and TRBJ1-2; no clear D. CDR1 is LGHDT, CDR2 YNNKEL, per germline (reference sequence). This CDR3 region has 15 residues. Trimming shortened V by 0 bases and J by 8 bases, and 16 bases separated the two germline ends.

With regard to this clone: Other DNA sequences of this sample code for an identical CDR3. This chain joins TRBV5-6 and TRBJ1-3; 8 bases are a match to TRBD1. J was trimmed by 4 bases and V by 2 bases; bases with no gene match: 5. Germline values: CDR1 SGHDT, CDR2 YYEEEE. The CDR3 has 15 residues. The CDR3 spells CASSFLQGVGNTIYF. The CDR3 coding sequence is TGTGCCAGCAGCTTTTTACAGGGGGTCGGAAACACCATATATTTT.

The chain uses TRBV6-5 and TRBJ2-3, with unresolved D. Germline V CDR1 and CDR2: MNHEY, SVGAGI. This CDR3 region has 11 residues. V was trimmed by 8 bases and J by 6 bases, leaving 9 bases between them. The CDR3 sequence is CASGPLDTQYF. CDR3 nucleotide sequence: TGTGCCAGCGGGCCCCTGGATACGCAGTATTTT.